This T cell receptor beta chain appears in the sequencing data of a study of T cells in localized non-small cell lung cancer. General study results and limits: Uninvolved adjacent lung showed the highest T cell clonality, exceeding tumor. A single tumor region was sequenced, leaving heterogeneity possible. Adjacent lung was found to contain a median approximately 60 of the top 100 tumor clones.

For this clone: The antigen remains unidentified.

CDR1 is SGHAT, CDR2 FQNNGV, per germline. CDR3 length: 17 amino acids. V lost 5 bases and J 4 bases, leaving 23 bases between the germline ends. Generated by immunoSEQ multiplex PCR, the TCRdb table keeps only in-frame clones and is missing some. This sample yields 28,000 or so clones, of which roughly 90% are seen a single time; 4% to 5% belongs to the top ten. The sample consisted of peripheral blood, taken before any cancer treatment. The source of this sequence is a female donor over 55 with stage II squamous cell lung carcinoma. V is TRBV11-2 and J is TRBJ1-2, with a possible D match to TRBD1 (5 bases). The CDR3 is CASSPRWTRQTPYGYTF. DNA for the CDR3: TGTGCCAGCAGCCCCCGGTGGACACGACAAACCCCCTATGGCTACACCTTC.